Listed below are T cell receptor beta chains from one sample, sequenced in a study of control samples from healthy donors and cancer patients. Data came from immunoSEQ multiplex PCR; TCRdb stores just in-frame clones and leaves some out. Of over 85,000 clones listed, about four fifths are singletons. Material: PBMCs. All receptors derive from a man in his 70s with lung cancer. Both conserved end residues are part of each CDR3. Fields, in order: CDR3 length, V gene, J gene, CDR3 protein.

cdr3_length: 15; v_call: TRBV3-1/TRBV3-2; j_call: TRBJ1-1; cdr3_aa: CASSLRQGASTEAFF
cdr3_length: 14; v_call: TRBV7-2; j_call: TRBJ2-7; cdr3_aa: CASSPRRGGISGDF
cdr3_length: 14; v_call: TRBV2; j_call: TRBJ2-1; cdr3_aa: CASSEIGGGNEQFF
cdr3_length: 16; v_call: TRBV19; j_call: TRBJ2-7; cdr3_aa: CASSSQRGLSSYEQYF
cdr3_length: 12; v_call: TRBV3-1/TRBV3-2; j_call: TRBJ2-7; cdr3_aa: CASSQGSYEQYF
cdr3_length: 15; v_call: TRBV7-2; j_call: TRBJ2-5; cdr3_aa: CASSLALGGQETQYF
cdr3_length: 14; v_call: TRBV29-1; j_call: TRBJ1-2; cdr3_aa: CSVEESLQGYGYTF
cdr3_length: 17; v_call: TRBV5-1; j_call: TRBJ1-4; cdr3_aa: CASSFGRQGGKNEKLFF
cdr3_length: 15; v_call: TRBV6-5; j_call: TRBJ1-1; cdr3_aa: CASSSPRGRNTEAFF
cdr3_length: 16; v_call: TRBV9; j_call: TRBJ2-2; cdr3_aa: CASSVRGDANTGELFF
cdr3_length: 14; v_call: TRBV2; j_call: TRBJ2-2; cdr3_aa: CASSQLGGPGELFF
cdr3_length: 16; v_call: TRBV7-2; j_call: TRBJ1-5; cdr3_aa: CASSLEARVGNQPQHF
cdr3_length: 15; v_call: TRBV5-6; j_call: TRBJ2-5; cdr3_aa: CASSLPDRGLQTQYF
cdr3_length: 14; v_call: TRBV15; j_call: TRBJ2-7; cdr3_aa: CATSIPQGSYEQYF
cdr3_length: 13; v_call: TRBV28; j_call: TRBJ1-3; cdr3_aa: CASRGTPGNTIYF
cdr3_length: 15; v_call: TRBV19; j_call: TRBJ2-3; cdr3_aa: CASSMARVSTDTQYF
cdr3_length: 14; v_call: TRBV7-8; j_call: TRBJ2-1; cdr3_aa: CASSLGSGSTEQFF
cdr3_length: 13; v_call: TRBV7-8; j_call: TRBJ1-1; cdr3_aa: CASSLDGVDRAFF
cdr3_length: 14; v_call: TRBV6-4; j_call: TRBJ1-1; cdr3_aa: CASSANTGNTEAFF
cdr3_length: 15; v_call: TRBV24-1; j_call: TRBJ2-1; cdr3_aa: CATRGTALSYNEQFF
cdr3_length: 13; v_call: TRBV9; j_call: TRBJ2-7; cdr3_aa: CASSIGLRNEQYF
cdr3_length: 14; v_call: TRBV4-2; j_call: TRBJ2-5; cdr3_aa: CASSQESASETQYF
cdr3_length: 15; v_call: TRBV4-3; j_call: TRBJ1-2; cdr3_aa: CASSQASVGNYGYTF
cdr3_length: 13; v_call: TRBV6-6; j_call: TRBJ1-3; cdr3_aa: CASWQGAGNTIYF
cdr3_length: 15; v_call: TRBV11-2; j_call: TRBJ2-2; cdr3_aa: CASSHLDRDTGELFF
cdr3_length: 15; v_call: TRBV6-2/TRBV6-3; j_call: TRBJ1-5; cdr3_aa: CASSYGTVGNQPQHF
cdr3_length: 15; v_call: TRBV18; j_call: TRBJ2-2; cdr3_aa: CASSPGRVDTGELFF
cdr3_length: 13; v_call: TRBV5-6; j_call: TRBJ2-7; cdr3_aa: CASSLGGVGEQYF
cdr3_length: 15; v_call: TRBV30; j_call: TRBJ2-4; cdr3_aa: CAWSGDFLAKNIQYF
cdr3_length: 17; v_call: TRBV2; j_call: TRBJ1-4; cdr3_aa: CASSGRQGRATNEKLFF
cdr3_length: 16; v_call: TRBV3-1/TRBV3-2; j_call: TRBJ1-2; cdr3_aa: CASSHDYRGLNYGYTF
cdr3_length: 15; v_call: TRBV10-1; j_call: TRBJ2-7; cdr3_aa: CASSDGVPGSYEQYF
cdr3_length: 14; v_call: TRBV7-9; j_call: TRBJ2-5; cdr3_aa: CASSPSSKRETQYF
cdr3_length: 12; v_call: TRBV5-6; j_call: TRBJ2-7; cdr3_aa: CASSTSSGKQYF
cdr3_length: 13; v_call: TRBV6-5; j_call: TRBJ1-5; cdr3_aa: CASSFDLVGPQHF
cdr3_length: 14; v_call: TRBV27; j_call: TRBJ2-5; cdr3_aa: CASSPRDRQETQYF
cdr3_length: 15; v_call: TRBV7-9; j_call: TRBJ1-4; cdr3_aa: CASSPEGGAFEKLFF
cdr3_length: 15; v_call: TRBV7-2; j_call: TRBJ2-7; cdr3_aa: CASGVTSGDGHEQYF
cdr3_length: 17; v_call: TRBV14; j_call: TRBJ2-7; cdr3_aa: CASSQGGQGAFSYEQYF
cdr3_length: 17; v_call: TRBV6-1; j_call: TRBJ2-7; cdr3_aa: CASSDVRLARSSYEQYF
cdr3_length: 13; v_call: TRBV18; j_call: TRBJ1-1; cdr3_aa: CASSSRGNTEAFF
cdr3_length: 15; v_call: TRBV2; j_call: TRBJ2-2; cdr3_aa: CASSEERMNTGELFF
cdr3_length: 14; v_call: TRBV29-1; j_call: TRBJ1-2; cdr3_aa: CSVATRDGKYGYTF
cdr3_length: 18; v_call: TRBV9; j_call: TRBJ2-3; cdr3_aa: CASSVDFYNRGRPDTQYF
cdr3_length: 15; v_call: TRBV7-7; j_call: TRBJ2-7; cdr3_aa: CASSLGGGTSYEQYF
cdr3_length: 14; v_call: TRBV11-2; j_call: TRBJ2-3; cdr3_aa: CASSSRGLTDTQYF
cdr3_length: 14; v_call: TRBV18; j_call: TRBJ1-6; cdr3_aa: CASSRVKLDSPLHF
cdr3_length: 16; v_call: TRBV7-3; j_call: TRBJ2-6; cdr3_aa: CASSPGPGSGANVLTF
cdr3_length: 12; v_call: TRBV5-1; j_call: TRBJ2-3; cdr3_aa: CASSSPGDTQYF
cdr3_length: 18; v_call: TRBV4-2; j_call: TRBJ2-3; cdr3_aa: CASSQEASGGASTDTQYF
cdr3_length: 15; v_call: TRBV4-2; j_call: TRBJ2-2; cdr3_aa: CASSQDRGVAGELFF
cdr3_length: 13; v_call: TRBV7-7; j_call: TRBJ1-1; cdr3_aa: CASSRTAGTEAFF
cdr3_length: 15; v_call: TRBV30; j_call: TRBJ2-2; cdr3_aa: CAWSDGGAGTGELFF
cdr3_length: 16; v_call: TRBV6-6; j_call: TRBJ1-3; cdr3_aa: CASSYSGRGTGNTIYF
cdr3_length: 17; v_call: TRBV6-2/TRBV6-3; j_call: TRBJ1-4; cdr3_aa: CASSYEGDKVTNEKLFF
cdr3_length: 14; v_call: TRBV7-2; j_call: TRBJ1-2; cdr3_aa: CASSSWGGNYGYTF
cdr3_length: 15; v_call: TRBV19; j_call: TRBJ1-6; cdr3_aa: CARLVERSYNSPLHF
cdr3_length: 12; v_call: TRBV12-3/TRBV12-4; j_call: TRBJ2-3; cdr3_aa: CASRRAKDTQYF
cdr3_length: 14; v_call: TRBV4-1; j_call: TRBJ1-2; cdr3_aa: CASSQAREVYGYTF
cdr3_length: 15; v_call: TRBV19; j_call: TRBJ1-4; cdr3_aa: CASSPGMTGNEKLFF